This entry concerns a single TCR beta chain. Its cognate antigen is unknown. The data derive from a study of shared clonotypes between healthy human individuals. Across the whole study: A donor's plate count was three for CD4 naive and three for CD4 memory; CD8 naive had two and CD8 memory one.

Recent acute infections and vaccinations were absent in the healthy HIV-negative adult donors. Sequenced by immunoSEQ multiplex PCR; TCRdb stores in-frame clones only, minus some. The sample lists 600,000 to 750,000 clones; less than 95% were seen once. Study outcomes and limitations: It was expected that sequencing depth would affect clonotype sharing among donors.

Material for sequencing was memory CD8+ T cells from PBMCs. Subset meaning: CD45RO+ cells pooled with CCR7-negative TemRA cells. This clonotype originated in a man aged 18-30 years in good health. Some clones in this sample may be carry-over from other donors' samples.

Here the CDR3 DNA reads TGTGCCAGCAGCTCTAGGGGACTAGCGGAGAACACAGATACGCAGTATTTT. This translates into CASSSRGLAENTDTQYF. The chain employs TRBV11-2 and TRBJ2-3; TRBD2 matches at 11 bases. The CDR3 contains 17 residues. Germline CDR1 SGHAT, CDR2 FQNNGV. With 4 bases clipped from V and 2 bases from J, the junction kept 8 bases outside the gene matches.